The source of this T cell receptor beta chain is a study of regulatory T cells in long-lasting Graves disease. This clonotype was observed at least ten times. Time point meaning: newly diagnosed GD, antithyroid drugs for less than 3 months. The TCR library was made from RNA that had been extracted from PBMCs in TRIzol. Relying on iRepertoire HTBI primers and Arm-PCR of CDR3 regions, the team built TCR beta libraries. TCRdb re-called the multiplex PCR reads through MiXCR, storing one row per CDR3 protein. The sample has roughly 500,000 distinct CDR3 sequences, about 11% seen once. In addition, the sample was reused for a study of T cells in Graves' hyperthyroidism and ophthalmopathy.

The origin of this receptor is a woman aged 25-40 years with Graves disease. Material: peripheral blood mononuclear cells (PBMCs), obtained at new diagnosis, from a patient treated with antithyroid drugs.

CDR3 sequence (DNA): TGTGCCAGCAGGGCGACTAGACAGGGGAACGGCTACACCTTC. Encoded protein: CASRATRQGNGYTF. The V call is TRBV7-3, the J call TRBJ1-2; 8 bases fit TRBD1. The CDR3 runs 14 residues. Germline values: CDR1 SGHTA, CDR2 FQGTGA. The V gene end was trimmed by 6 bases and the J gene end by 8 bases; junction bases not matched to a gene: 11.